These 29 T cell receptor beta chains originate from one sample sequenced in a study of blood T cell repertoires in COVID-19. The data were produced by immunoSEQ multiplex PCR, yet TCRdb's version contains in-frame clones alone and is incomplete. The sample has roughly 63,000 clones, 88% seen once. The specimen was peripheral blood. The receptors were sampled from a woman aged 45-60 years with active or convalescent COVID-19.

DNA of the CDR3: TGTGCCAGCAGCCAAGTCGTTGGGGGGGCGAGCTCCTACGAGCAGTACTTC. Its translation is CASSQVVGGASSYEQYF. The chain employs TRBV3-1 (or the pseudogene TRBV3-2) and TRBJ2-7, with D maybe TRBD2 (7 bases). The V gene lost 1 base and the J gene lost 0 bases, with 16 bases spanning the gap. The CDR3 contains 17 residues. Germline V CDR1 and CDR2: LGHDT, YNNKEL (reference sequence).

The V call is TRBV10-1, the J call TRBJ2-3, with unresolved D. Per the germline V gene, CDR1 is WNHNN and CDR2 is SYGVQD (reference sequence). The V and J ends lost 2 bases and 3 bases respectively, with 9 bases between them. The CDR3 runs 14 residues. The CDR3: CASSERAGTDTQYF. CDR3 nucleotide sequence: TGCGCCAGCAGTGAGCGAGCTGGTACAGATACGCAGTATTTT.

The chain employs TRBV6-5 and TRBJ1-4; 10 positions agree with TRBD1. CDR3 length: 14 residues. V dropped 7 bases and J dropped 7; count of bases not matched to a gene: 6. Per the germline V gene, CDR1 is MNHEY and CDR2 is SVGAGI. This CDR3 reads CASIRDRGFEKLFF. CDR3 DNA sequence: TGTGCCAGCATTAGGGACAGGGGTTTTGAAAAACTGTTTTTT.

The chain joins TRBV7-6 to TRBJ2-3, with D possibly being TRBD2 (5 bases). The V gene's germline CDR1 is SGHVS and CDR2 FNYEAQ. V dropped 5 bases and J dropped 0 bases, with 12 bases sitting between them. The CDR3 spans 15 residues. Here the CDR3 reads CASSGRGFSTDTQYF. Here the CDR3 DNA reads TGTGCCAGCAGCGGCAGAGGGTTTAGCACAGATACGCAGTATTTT.

The rearrangement uses TRBV2 and TRBJ1-1; D is undetermined. The CDR3 runs to 14 residues. Germline V CDR1 and CDR2: SNHLY, FYNNEI. The V end lost 0 bases, the J end lost 10 bases, and 15 bases lay between the germline ends. The CDR3 nucleotides are TGTGCCAGCAGTGAAGCGTCTGGGCCCGTCCCAGCTTTCTTT. Its protein is CASSEASGPVPAFF. Filled out from reference TRBV2 and TRBJ1-1, the complete variable domain reads EPEVTQTPSHQVTQMGQEVILRCVPISNHLYFYWYRQILGQKVEFLVSFYNNEISEKSEIFDDQFSVERPDGSNFTLKIRSTKLEDSAMYFCASSEASGPVPAFFGQGTRLTVV.

The V and J genes are TRBV11-2 and TRBJ2-1, with 8 positions matching TRBD2. This CDR3 contains 16 residues. CDR1 and CDR2 (germline): SGHAT, FQNNGV. Unmatched junction bases numbered 9, after V lost 2 bases and J lost 6 bases. CDR3 residues: CASSLYTGGDLNEQFF. Here the CDR3 DNA reads TGTGCCAGCAGCTTATATACGGGAGGGGACCTCAATGAGCAGTTCTTC.

The chain uses TRBV29-1 and TRBJ2-1; 8 bases align to TRBD2. The CDR3 spans 17 residues. CDR1 is SQVTM, CDR2 ANQGSEA, per germline. V trimming: 6 bases; J trimming: 0 bases; junction bases outside the gene matches: 13. CDR3 loop: CSVLLSSGQSSYNEQFF. The CDR3 DNA follows: TGCAGCGTGCTCCTCTCTAGCGGGCAGAGCTCCTACAATGAGCAGTTCTTC.

In its sample, this clone was seen a few times. The rearrangement uses TRBV28 and TRBJ1-2, with 7 bases aligning to TRBD1. The ends lost 5 bases at V and 0 bases at J; junction bases unmatched: 9. The germline V gene has CDR1 MDHEN and CDR2 SYDVKM. This CDR3 is 16 amino acids long. The CDR3 reads CASSPLGTDANYGYTF. The CDR3 DNA is TGTGCCAGCAGTCCCCTTGGGACAGATGCTAACTATGGCTACACCTTC.

The rearrangement uses TRBV18 and TRBJ2-7; no definite D call. Germline V gives CDR1 KGHSH, CDR2 LQKENI. The CDR3 sequence is 12 residues long. Trimming took 3 bases from V and 4 from J, leaving 7 bases between them. Here the CDR3 DNA reads TGTGCCAGCTCACCGAGCGAGTACGAGCAGTACTTC. Its translation: CASSPSEYEQYF.

This clone was seen once. This rearrangement joins TRBV27 to TRBJ1-2; 8 bases align to TRBD1. The CDR3 totals 16 residues. After removal of 0 bases from V and 4 bases from J, the junction contained 7 bases not matched to a gene. Per germline, CDR1 MNHEY and CDR2 SMNVEV (reference sequence). The CDR3 DNA sequence: TGTGCCAGCAGTTTATCAAGTGGACAGGGAAGCTATGGCTACACCTTC. Encoded protein: CASSLSSGQGSYGYTF.

This rearrangement joins TRBV7-8 to TRBJ2-3; 10 bases map to TRBD2. Germline CDR1 is SGHVS and CDR2 is FQNEAQ. After removal of 1 base from V and 1 base from J, the junction contained 20 bases not matched to a gene. The CDR3 sequence is 22 residues long. The CDR3 loop is CASSLEDAFLAGVGRGTDTQYF. The CDR3 DNA follows: TGTGCCAGCAGCTTAGAGGATGCCTTCCTAGCGGGAGTAGGTCGGGGCACAGATACGCAGTATTTT.

V usage is TRBV6-1 and J usage is TRBJ1-5; 11 nucleotides match TRBD1. This CDR3 comprises 15 residues. Germline CDR1 and CDR2: MNHNS and SASEGT. After removal of 1 base from V and 6 bases from J, the junction contained 2 bases not matched to a gene. Written as DNA, the CDR3 is TGTGCCAGCAGTGAAGGGACAGGGGGCTTTCAGCCCCAGCATTTT. As protein: CASSEGTGGFQPQHF.

This chain uses TRBV2 with TRBJ2-3; TRBD2 matches 14 bases. Germline V gives CDR1 SNHLY, CDR2 FYNNEI. There are 17 residues in the CDR3. The J segment lost 3 bases and the V segment lost 6 bases, leaving 8 bases of the junction unmatched. CDR3 DNA: TGTGCCAGCAGAAAGGGACTAGCGGGAGCCGGTACAGATACGCAGTATTTT. It codes for CASRKGLAGAGTDTQYF.

This clone has just one count. This chain links TRBV6-5 with TRBJ1-2, with D unclear. The germline V gene has CDR1 MNHEY and CDR2 SVGAGI. V was clipped by 7 bases and J by 3 bases, with 15 bases between them. The CDR3 is made up of 14 amino acids. The CDR3 nucleotides read TGTGCCAGCATTCCTAGCGAGGGCCACTATGGCTACACCTTC. This gives the protein CASIPSEGHYGYTF.

The V call is TRBV2, the J call TRBJ1-1; D not resolved. The CDR3 is 14 amino acids. Germline lookup yields CDR1 SNHLY and CDR2 FYNNEI. Trimming took off 8 bases at V and 5 bases at J, with 18 bases between the two ends. As DNA, the CDR3 is TGTGCCAGCTTTTCTGGGTCTACGAGGACTGAAGCTTTCTTT. Translation gives CASFSGSTRTEAFF.

The chain joins TRBV29-1 to TRBJ2-7; TRBD2 matches at 14 bases. Germline CDR1 is SQVTM and CDR2 is ANQGSEA. V lost 7 bases to trimming and J lost 5 bases; unmatched junction nucleotides: 7. The CDR3 contains 14 residues. The chain's CDR3 is CSGTSGRSSHEQYF. The CDR3 DNA is TGCAGCGGGACTAGCGGGAGGTCTTCCCACGAGCAGTACTTC.

This chain joins TRBV18 and TRBJ2-3, with TRBD2 identical over 12 bases. This CDR3 has 15 amino acids. J was trimmed by 4 bases and V by 6 bases; bases with no gene match: 5. Per germline, CDR1 KGHSH and CDR2 LQKENI. The CDR3 region is CASSQTSGSADTQYF. The CDR3 nucleotides are TGTGCCAGCTCTCAGACTAGCGGGAGTGCAGATACGCAGTATTTT.

This CDR3 is CASSEQGRGHGYTF. For the CDR3, the DNA is TGTGCCAGCAGCGAACAGGGGAGAGGGCATGGCTACACCTTC. V is TRBV9 and J is TRBJ1-2, with 7 bases aligning to TRBD1. The CDR3 spans 14 residues. Germline CDR1 reads SGDLS; CDR2 reads YYNGEE. The V segment lost 3 bases and the J segment 6 bases; nucleotides outside the gene matches: 8.

This chain links TRBV7-9 with TRBJ1-2, with D uncertain. CDR1 is SEHNR and CDR2 is FQNEAQ in the germline V gene (reference sequence). V lost 0 bases to trimming and J lost 0 bases, with 8 bases between them. The CDR3 runs 15 residues. The CDR3 loop is CASSLARPPNYGYTF. CDR3 DNA: TGTGCCAGCAGCTTAGCGCGGCCGCCTAACTATGGCTACACCTTC.

The chain employs TRBV18 and TRBJ1-1; a possible D gene is TRBD1 (5 bases). The V gene lost 4 bases and the J gene lost 2 bases, with 17 bases spanning the gap. Germline-derived CDR1 and CDR2 are KGHSH and LQKENI. The CDR3 consists of 16 residues. The CDR3 coding sequence is TGTGCCAGCTCACGACCTGGGGCAGCATATAACACTGAAGCTTTCTTT. Translation: CASSRPGAAYNTEAFF.

This sequence joins TRBV7-9 and TRBJ2-1, with TRBD2 identical over 7 bases. V lost 5 bases and J lost 8; bases outside the gene matches: 6. This CDR3 has 13 amino acids. Germline V gene lookup returns CDR1 SEHNR and CDR2 FQNEAQ (reference sequence). CDR3 protein: CASSPRLADEQFF. Here the CDR3 DNA reads TGTGCCAGCAGCCCCCGACTAGCCGATGAGCAGTTCTTC.

This CDR3 is CASSPNRADGYTF. The CDR3 nucleotides read TGTGCCAGTAGTCCGAACAGGGCCGATGGCTACACCTTC. This chain links TRBV19 with TRBJ1-2; D is possibly TRBD1 (6 bases). Trimming stripped 5 bases from V and 6 bases from J, with 13 bases between. Germline CDR1 LNHDA, CDR2 SQIVND (reference sequence). The CDR3 totals 13 residues.

The chain carries TRBV4-1 and TRBJ2-1; 7 nucleotides match TRBD2. The CDR3 has 16 residues. CDR1 and CDR2 from the germline V gene are MGHRA and YSYEKL. The J segment lost 8 bases and the V segment lost 0 bases, leaving 10 bases of the junction unmatched. The CDR3 nucleotides are TGCGCCAGCAGCCAAGACGGCGGGAGCCTAAGCGATGAGCAGTTCTTC. Residues: CASSQDGGSLSDEQFF.

The V call is TRBV12-3 or TRBV12-4, the J call TRBJ1-4; 8 bases match TRBD1. The CDR3 is 12 amino acids. Trimming removed 3 bases from V and 10 bases from J; junction bases left unmatched: 1. The chain's CDR3 is CASSFQGAKLFF. The CDR3 bases are TGTGCCAGCAGTTTTCAGGGGGCAAAACTGTTTTTT.

This clone was picked up one time. This chain links TRBV10-3 with TRBJ2-1, with 9 nucleotides matching TRBD2. Germline V lookup: CDR1 ENHRY, CDR2 SYGVKD. This CDR3 region has 17 residues. V trimming: 2 bases; J trimming: 4 bases; junction bases outside the gene matches: 9. The CDR3, as DNA: TGTGCCATCAGTGAGAGTACCGGGACTAGCAGTTACAATGAGCAGTTCTTC. Protein product: CAISESTGTSSYNEQFF.

This rearrangement joins TRBV15 to TRBJ2-1; TRBD2 might be the D (6 bases). Germline CDR1 reads LNHNV; CDR2 reads YYDKDF (reference sequence). This CDR3 is 16 amino acids long. V dropped 0 bases and J dropped 5 bases, with 14 bases sitting between them. CDR3 loop: CATSRDRVGGHNEQFF. CDR3 bases: TGTGCCACCAGCAGAGACCGGGTCGGAGGGCACAATGAGCAGTTCTTC. Full variable domain (rest looked up from reference TRBV15 and TRBJ2-1): DAMVIQNPRYQVTQFGKPVTLSCSQTLNHNVMYWYQQKSSQAPKLLFHYYDKDFNNEADTPDNFQSRRPNTSFCFLDIRSPGLGDTAMYLCATSRDRVGGHNEQFFGPGTRLTVL.

The J gene is TRBJ2-2, the V gene TRBV2; 9 bases fit TRBD1. J lost 4 bases, V lost 11 bases, and 14 bases had no gene match. Per the germline V gene, CDR1 is SNHLY and CDR2 is FYNNEI. The CDR3 length is 16 residues. CDR3 loop: CACIPIQGAPTGELFF. CDR3 DNA sequence: TGTGCCTGCATTCCGATACAGGGGGCGCCCACCGGGGAGCTGTTTTTT.

The rearrangement uses TRBV7-9 and TRBJ2-7, with D perhaps matching TRBD2 (5 bases). The V gene lost 9 bases and the J gene lost 3 bases, with 12 bases spanning the gap. The V gene's germline CDR1 is SEHNR and CDR2 FQNEAQ (reference sequence). CDR3 length: 12 residues. For the CDR3, the DNA is TGTGCCAGTATCGGAGGAAGCTACGAGCAGTACTTC. This translates into CASIGGSYEQYF.

The rearrangement uses TRBV27 and TRBJ2-7; 13 bases match TRBD2. Germline loops: CDR1 MNHEY, CDR2 SMNVEV (reference sequence). This CDR3 spans 15 amino acids. The J segment lost 4 bases and the V segment lost 6 bases, leaving 6 bases of the junction unmatched. The CDR3 loop is CASRRLAGGSYEQYF. CDR3 nucleotide sequence: TGTGCCAGCAGGCGACTAGCGGGAGGTAGTTACGAGCAGTACTTC.